The T cell receptor beta chain under discussion was sequenced for a study of beta chain features in type 1 diabetes. Study-wide results and caveats: TCRB CDR3s from Type 1 diabetes patients were moderately but significantly shorter in all four CD4+ subsets.

cDNA synthesis used the whole RNA isolate, giving expressed TCRB sequences. TCRdb's copy holds only in-frame clones and misses some; the assay was immunoSEQ multiplex PCR. The table records about 400,000 clones, roughly an eighth of them present only once. This clone was seen a few times. Its antigen is not identified. The V end lost 2 bases, the J end lost 5 bases, and 10 bases lay between the germline ends. This CDR3 contains 13 residues. Germline assignment: CDR1 SEHNR and CDR2 FQNEAQ (reference sequence). This sequence originates from a man aged 18-30 years in good health. The rearrangement joins TRBV7-9 to TRBJ2-7; D is perhaps TRBD1 (5 bases). The sequenced sample consisted of naive CD4+ T cells from blood. The CDR3 region has the DNA TGTGCCAGCAGCTTATCAGGGCTCAACGAGCAGTACTTC. Translating gives CASSLSGLNEQYF.